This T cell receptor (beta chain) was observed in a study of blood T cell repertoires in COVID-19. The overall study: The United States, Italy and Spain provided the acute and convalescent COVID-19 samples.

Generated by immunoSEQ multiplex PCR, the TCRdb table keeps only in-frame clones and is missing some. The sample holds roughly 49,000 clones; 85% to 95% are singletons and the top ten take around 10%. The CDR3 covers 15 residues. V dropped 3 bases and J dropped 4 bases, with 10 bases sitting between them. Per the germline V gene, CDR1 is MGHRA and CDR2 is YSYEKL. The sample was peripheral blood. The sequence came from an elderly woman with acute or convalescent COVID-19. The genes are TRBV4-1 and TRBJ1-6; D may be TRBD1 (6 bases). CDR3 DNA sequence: TGCGCCAGCAGCCAGCCCGGACAGTATAATTCACCCCTCCACTTT. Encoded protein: CASSQPGQYNSPLHF.